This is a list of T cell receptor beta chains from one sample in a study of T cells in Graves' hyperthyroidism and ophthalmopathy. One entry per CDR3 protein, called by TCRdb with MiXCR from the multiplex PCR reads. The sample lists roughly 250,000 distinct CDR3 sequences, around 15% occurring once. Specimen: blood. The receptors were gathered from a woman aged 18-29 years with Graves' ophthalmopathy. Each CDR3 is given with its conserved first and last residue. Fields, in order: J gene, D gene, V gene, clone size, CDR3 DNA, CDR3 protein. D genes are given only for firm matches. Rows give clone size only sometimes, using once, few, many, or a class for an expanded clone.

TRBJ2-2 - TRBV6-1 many TGTGCCAGCAGTGATCTCCATGTAGAGAACACCGGGGAGCTGTTTTTT CASSDLHVENTGELFF
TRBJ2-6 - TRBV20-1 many TGCAGTGCTCGAACAGGGTCTGGGGCCAACGTCCTGACTTTC CSARTGSGANVLTF
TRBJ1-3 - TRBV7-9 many TGTGCCAGCAGCCCACGTGTAGGGGCTGGAAACACCATATATTTT CASSPRVGAGNTIYF
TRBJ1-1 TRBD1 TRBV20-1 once TGCAGTGCTTCCGGGACAGGGGCAAACACTGAAGCTTTCTTT CSASGTGANTEAFF
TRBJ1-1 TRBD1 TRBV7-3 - TGTGCCAGCAGCCCAGGGGGGGCAGGGCAAGGCGCTTTCTTT CASSPGGAGQGAFF
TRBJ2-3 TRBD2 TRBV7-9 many TGTGCCAGCAGCTGGCTTACCTCCATCGCACTAGCGGGACACACAGATACGCAGTATTTT CASSWLTSIALAGHTDTQYF
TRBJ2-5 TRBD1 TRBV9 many TGTGCCAGCACCAACCAGGGGGACAGGGAAGAGACCCAGTACTTC CASTNQGDREETQYF
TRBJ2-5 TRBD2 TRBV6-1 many TGTGCCAGCACCCCCGGGACTAGCGGCCAAGAGACCCAGTACTTC CASTPGTSGQETQYF
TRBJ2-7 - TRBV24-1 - TGTGCCACCAGTGACACAGGGCCCGAGCAGTACTTC CATSDTGPEQYF
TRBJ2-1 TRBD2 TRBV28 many TGTGCCAGCAGTTTAGTGGCGGATACTAGCGAAAGCTCCTACAATGAGCAGTTCTTC CASSLVADTSESSYNEQFF
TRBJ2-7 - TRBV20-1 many TGCAGTGCTAGAGATGCCGGGACACCCTACGAGCAGTACTTC CSARDAGTPYEQYF
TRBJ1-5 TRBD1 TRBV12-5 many TGTGCTAGTGGTTTGGACCGACAGGGCGTTCAGCCCCAGCATTTT CASGLDRQGVQPQHF
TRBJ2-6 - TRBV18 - TGTGCCAGCTCACCGGGAACATCACCTGGGGCCAACGTCCTGACTTTC CASSPGTSPGANVLTF
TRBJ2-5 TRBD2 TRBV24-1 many TGTGCCACCTCTAGCAGCGGGGAGGGAGAGACCCAGTACTTC CATSSSGEGETQYF
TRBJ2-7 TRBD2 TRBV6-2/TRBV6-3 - TGTGCCAGCACAACGAGCGGGAGCGTCGAGCAGTACTTC CASTTSGSVEQYF
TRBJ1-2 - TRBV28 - TGTGCCAGCACTTCCCTCGAGCCGACCTATGGCTACACCTTC CASTSLEPTYGYTF
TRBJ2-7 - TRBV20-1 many TGCAGTGCCCGCTCAGGGGACTCCGGCGAGCAGTACTTC CSARSGDSGEQYF
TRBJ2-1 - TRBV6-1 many TGTGCCAGCAGTTACCGGAGAGGGAATGAGCAGTTCTTC CASSYRRGNEQFF
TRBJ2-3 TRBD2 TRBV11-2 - TGTGCCAGCAGCCCTGGGACTAGCGGGGGAGAGCCTTCTCCGTATACGCAGTATTTT CASSPGTSGGEPSPYTQYF
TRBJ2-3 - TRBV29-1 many TGCAGCGTCGGCGGGGTGAGCACAGATACGCAGTATTTT CSVGGVSTDTQYF
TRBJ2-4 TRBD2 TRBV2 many TGTGCCAGCAGTGTGCCAGAGCGGGAAGTATTAGCCAAAAACATTCAGTACTTC CASSVPEREVLAKNIQYF
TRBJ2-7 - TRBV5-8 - TGTGCCAGCAGCGCGTTGGGGACTGGGGTCTCCTACGAGCAGTACTTC CASSALGTGVSYEQYF
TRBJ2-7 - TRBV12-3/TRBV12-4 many TGTGCCAGCGGCCCGGGGTACGAGCAGTACTTC CASGPGYEQYF
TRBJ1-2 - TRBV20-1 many TGCAGTGCGCCAGGACGGCTCCTGCGCTATGGCTACACCTTC CSAPGRLLRYGYTF
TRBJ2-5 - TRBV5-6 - TGTGCCAGCAGCTCCGATCTTACGGGACAACAAGAGACCCAGTACTTC CASSSDLTGQQETQYF
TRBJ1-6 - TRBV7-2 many TGTGCCAGCAGCCCCTATGCCTATAATTCACCCCTCCACTTT CASSPYAYNSPLHF
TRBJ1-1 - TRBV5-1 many TGCGCCAGCAGCTCACAGGGTGGGGACACTGAAGCTTTCTTT CASSSQGGDTEAFF
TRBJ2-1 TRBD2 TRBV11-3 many TGTGCCAGCAGCTTCCGCGGGACTAGGGACTACAATGAGCAGTTCTTC CASSFRGTRDYNEQFF
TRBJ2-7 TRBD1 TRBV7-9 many TGTGCCAGCAGCTTCCGACAGGGCGGGGAGCAGTACTTC CASSFRQGGEQYF
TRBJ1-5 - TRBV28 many TGTGCCAGCAGTTTATTCAGGGGCCTTCAAAACAATCAGCCCCAGCATTTT CASSLFRGLQNNQPQHF
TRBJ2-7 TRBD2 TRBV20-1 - TGCAGTGCGGTAGGGTCTAGCGGGAGAATATACAACGAGCAGTACTTC CSAVGSSGRIYNEQYF
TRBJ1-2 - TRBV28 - TGTGCCAGCTGGGGGGGGGATGATGGCTACACCTTC CASWGGDDGYTF
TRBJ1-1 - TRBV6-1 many TGTGCCTCCAGGTCCGGCGCTGAAGCTTTCTTT CASRSGAEAFF
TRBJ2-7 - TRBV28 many TGTGCCAGCAGTTCATACCGTCGATGGGACAACTCCTACGAGCAGTACTTC CASSSYRRWDNSYEQYF
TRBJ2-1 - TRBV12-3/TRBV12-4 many TGTGCCAGCAGTTTGACAGAAAACAATGAGCAGTTCTTC CASSLTENNEQFF
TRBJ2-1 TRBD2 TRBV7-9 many TGTGCCAGCCAACTAGCGGGAGTCTACAATGAGCAGTTCTTC CASQLAGVYNEQFF
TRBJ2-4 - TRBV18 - TGTGCCAGCTCACCACCAGGGGGAGGAGCCAAAAACATTCAGTACTTC CASSPPGGGAKNIQYF
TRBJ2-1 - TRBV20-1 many TGCAGTGCTACCAGACCTACAGGTGAGCAGTTCTTC CSATRPTGEQFF
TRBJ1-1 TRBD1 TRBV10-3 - TGTGCCATCAGGGACGACAGGGTAGATCGAGCTTTCTTT CAIRDDRVDRAFF
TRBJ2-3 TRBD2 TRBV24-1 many TGTGCCACCAGTGACCAGCGGGAGTATCCAGATACGCAGTATTTT CATSDQREYPDTQYF
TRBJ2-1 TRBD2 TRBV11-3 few TGTGCCAGCGGACTAGCGGGGTTCAATGAGCAGTTCTTC CASGLAGFNEQFF
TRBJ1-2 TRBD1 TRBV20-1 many TGCAGTGCCCAAATACACAGGGGAGGTGGCTACACCTTC CSAQIHRGGGYTF
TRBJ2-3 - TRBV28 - TGTGCCAGCAACAAGGGGCTTATAAGCACAGATACGCAGTATTTT CASNKGLISTDTQYF
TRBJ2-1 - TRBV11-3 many TGTGCCAGCAGCTTAGACGCAGAGAATGAGCAGTTCTTC CASSLDAENEQFF
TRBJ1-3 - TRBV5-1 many TGCGCCAGCAGCCCCTCCGGGACTAAAGGAAACACCATATATTTT CASSPSGTKGNTIYF
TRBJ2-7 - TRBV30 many TGTGCCTGGAGTGTACTTTCTTCCTCCTACGAGCAGTACTTC CAWSVLSSSYEQYF
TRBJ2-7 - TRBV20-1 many TGCAGTGCTATCTTACAGGACTTCTACGAGCAGTACTTC CSAILQDFYEQYF
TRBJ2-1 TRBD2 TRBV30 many TGTGCCTGGAGCCTCCTTCAGGGAACTAGCGGAAGGAATGAGCAGTTCTTC CAWSLLQGTSGRNEQFF
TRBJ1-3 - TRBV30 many TGTGCCTGGAGTGCAGGGTCTGGAAACACCATATATTTT CAWSAGSGNTIYF
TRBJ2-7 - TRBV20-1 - TGCAGTGCTAGTCTCCAGGACGAGCAGTACTTC CSASLQDEQYF
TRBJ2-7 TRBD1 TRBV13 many TGTGCCAGCAGCTTATCCCCCGGGACAGTTTCCTACGAGCAGTACTTC CASSLSPGTVSYEQYF
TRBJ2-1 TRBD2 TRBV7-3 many TGTGCCAGCAGCTTAAAACTAGCGCGAGAAACTTACAATGAGCAGTTCTTC CASSLKLARETYNEQFF
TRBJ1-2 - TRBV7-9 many TGTGCCAGCAGCTCCCAGGGAGTTTTCAACTATGGCTACACCTTC CASSSQGVFNYGYTF
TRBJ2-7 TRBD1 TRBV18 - TGTGCCAGCGGGATACAGGGGACGCCCTACGAGCAGTACTTC CASGIQGTPYEQYF
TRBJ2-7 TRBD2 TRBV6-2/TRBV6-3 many TGTGCCAGCAGCGGGGGGGGCATACGAAGGTCCTACGAGCAGTACTTC CASSGGGIRRSYEQYF
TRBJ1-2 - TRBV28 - TGTGCCAGCAGCCTAACTCGCATCTATGGCTACACCTTC CASSLTRIYGYTF
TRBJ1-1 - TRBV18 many TGTGCCAGCTCACTACAGGGTGAAACTGAAGCTTTCTTT CASSLQGETEAFF
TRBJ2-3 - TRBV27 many TGTGCCAGCAGTTGGATCGACTCTTCAGATACGCAGTATTTT CASSWIDSSDTQYF
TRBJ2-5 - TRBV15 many TGTGCCACCAGCAGAGGGACAATTTCGGAGACCCAGTACTTC CATSRGTISETQYF
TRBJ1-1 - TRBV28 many TGTGCCAGCAGTTTACCAACCCCAAACAGGGCTAGGACCACTGAAGCTTTCTTT CASSLPTPNRARTTEAFF